These T cell receptor beta chains were read from a single sample in a study of memory CD4+ T cells and cytomegalovirus serostatus. This table comes from immunoSEQ multiplex PCR, and its TCRdb copy is limited to in-frame clones, with some not included. The repertoire holds more than 35,000 clones, with approximately 78% as singletons. Sequences were obtained from memory CD4+ T cells from blood. The receptors were gathered from an adult in good health and CMV-seronegative. Both conserved end residues are part of each CDR3. Each record gives: CDR3 DNA, CDR3 protein, clone size, J gene, D gene, V gene. The D gene is left open where the match is weak. Where a row states a size, it is once, few, many or the class of an expanded clone; other rows omit it.

CDR3 DNA: TGTGCCAGCAGCTTAGATTCGGTGGCAGCGTACAATGAGCAGTTCTTC
CDR3 protein: CASSLDSVAAYNEQFF
clone size: once
J gene: TRBJ2-1
D gene: .
V gene: TRBV11-3

CDR3 DNA: TGTGCCAGCAGGGGAGAGGTCGGCTACACCTTC
CDR3 protein: CASRGEVGYTF
clone size: .
J gene: TRBJ1-2
D gene: .
V gene: TRBV27

CDR3 DNA: TGTGCCAGCAGCATCGGGACAGAGTACGAGCAGTACTTC
CDR3 protein: CASSIGTEYEQYF
clone size: .
J gene: TRBJ2-7
D gene: TRBD1
V gene: TRBV11-3

CDR3 DNA: TGCGCCAGCAGCTTGGCCCCTACTAGCGGGGGGAACAATGAGCAGTTCTTC
CDR3 protein: CASSLAPTSGGNNEQFF
clone size: .
J gene: TRBJ2-1
D gene: TRBD2
V gene: TRBV5-1

CDR3 DNA: TGTGCCAGCAGCTTCCGACAGGGGGCGAACACTGAAGCTTTCTTT
CDR3 protein: CASSFRQGANTEAFF
clone size: .
J gene: TRBJ1-1
D gene: TRBD1
V gene: TRBV5-6

CDR3 DNA: TGCGCCAGCAGCGTGGAGGGGGTTGTCTATGGCTACACCTTC
CDR3 protein: CASSVEGVVYGYTF
clone size: .
J gene: TRBJ1-2
D gene: .
V gene: TRBV5-1

CDR3 DNA: TGTGCCAGCCAATTACTGAACAGGGTGGATCAGCCCCAGCATTTT
CDR3 protein: CASQLLNRVDQPQHF
clone size: .
J gene: TRBJ1-5
D gene: .
V gene: TRBV2

CDR3 DNA: TGCGCCAGCACCGATACTACAGGGGACTCTGGAAACACCATATATTTT
CDR3 protein: CASTDTTGDSGNTIYF
clone size: .
J gene: TRBJ1-3
D gene: TRBD1
V gene: TRBV5-1

CDR3 DNA: TGTGCCAGCAGAACAGGTTCCGAGCAGTACTTC
CDR3 protein: CASRTGSEQYF
clone size: .
J gene: TRBJ2-7
D gene: .
V gene: TRBV6-5

CDR3 DNA: TGTGCCAGCAGCTTCCACGGGGGGCGCACCGGGGAGCTGTTTTTT
CDR3 protein: CASSFHGGRTGELFF
clone size: .
J gene: TRBJ2-2
D gene: .
V gene: TRBV7-9

CDR3 DNA: TGTGCCAGCAGTCGACAGGGAACTGAGCAGTTCTTC
CDR3 protein: CASSRQGTEQFF
clone size: .
J gene: TRBJ2-1
D gene: TRBD1
V gene: TRBV6-6

CDR3 DNA: TGTGCCTGGAGTCCCCTTTGGATGGTGAACACTGAAGCTTTCTTT
CDR3 protein: CAWSPLWMVNTEAFF
clone size: medium-sized
J gene: TRBJ1-1
D gene: .
V gene: TRBV30

CDR3 DNA: TGTGCCAGCAGTCCAGGGCAGGGGGCGAACGATGAGCAGTTCTTC
CDR3 protein: CASSPGQGANDEQFF
clone size: .
J gene: TRBJ2-1
D gene: TRBD1
V gene: TRBV2

CDR3 DNA: TGTGCCAGCCGACCGGGACAGGGGGGTATCCAGCATTTT
CDR3 protein: CASRPGQGGIQHF
clone size: .
J gene: TRBJ1-5
D gene: TRBD1
V gene: TRBV19

CDR3 DNA: TGTGCCAGCAGCTCACAGGGCGGTGACACCGGGGAGCTGTTTTTT
CDR3 protein: CASSSQGGDTGELFF
clone size: .
J gene: TRBJ2-2
D gene: .
V gene: TRBV7-2

CDR3 DNA: TGTGCCAGCAGCTTGGGGACGGGCAACACTGAAGCTTTCTTT
CDR3 protein: CASSLGTGNTEAFF
clone size: .
J gene: TRBJ1-1
D gene: .
V gene: TRBV11-3

CDR3 DNA: TGTGCCATCAGTGAGTCCCGGGGACAGGGTGATGGCAATCAGCCCCAGCATTTT
CDR3 protein: CAISESRGQGDGNQPQHF
clone size: .
J gene: TRBJ1-5
D gene: TRBD1
V gene: TRBV10-3

CDR3 DNA: TGTGCCTGGAGCGCCCGATCCGAGCAGTACTTC
CDR3 protein: CAWSARSEQYF
clone size: .
J gene: TRBJ2-7
D gene: .
V gene: TRBV30

CDR3 DNA: TGTGCCAGCAGCTTGAGGCAACCGGGGGAGACCCAGTACTTC
CDR3 protein: CASSLRQPGETQYF
clone size: .
J gene: TRBJ2-5
D gene: .
V gene: TRBV5-6

CDR3 DNA: TGTGCCAGCAGTGAACGAGGCTTCCAAGAGACCCAGTACTTC
CDR3 protein: CASSERGFQETQYF
clone size: few
J gene: TRBJ2-5
D gene: .
V gene: TRBV25-1

CDR3 DNA: TGTGCTAGCAGCCGACAGGTGTCCTACGAGCAGTACTTC
CDR3 protein: CASSRQVSYEQYF
clone size: .
J gene: TRBJ2-7
D gene: .
V gene: TRBV7-7

CDR3 DNA: TGTGCCAGTAGTCCTTGGGGACTAGCGGTGTCACAAGAGACCCAGTACTTC
CDR3 protein: CASSPWGLAVSQETQYF
clone size: few
J gene: TRBJ2-5
D gene: TRBD2
V gene: TRBV19

CDR3 DNA: TGTGCCAGCAGTTATAACCGGGGGGACCCCTACGAGCAGTACTTC
CDR3 protein: CASSYNRGDPYEQYF
clone size: .
J gene: TRBJ2-7
D gene: TRBD2
V gene: TRBV6-6

CDR3 DNA: TGCAGCGTTGAGCGGGGGAACACAGATACGCAGTATTTT
CDR3 protein: CSVERGNTDTQYF
clone size: .
J gene: TRBJ2-3
D gene: TRBD2
V gene: TRBV29-1

CDR3 DNA: TGCAGCGTTGCCGGACAAAACTATGGCTACACCTTC
CDR3 protein: CSVAGQNYGYTF
clone size: .
J gene: TRBJ1-2
D gene: .
V gene: TRBV29-1

CDR3 DNA: TGTGCCAGCAGTCAGGGACAGGGGCAGGACTATGGCTACACCTTC
CDR3 protein: CASSQGQGQDYGYTF
clone size: .
J gene: TRBJ1-2
D gene: TRBD1
V gene: TRBV13

CDR3 DNA: TGTGCCAGCAGCTTAGGAGGGGCTCGGGGCTATGGCTACACCTTC
CDR3 protein: CASSLGGARGYGYTF
clone size: .
J gene: TRBJ1-2
D gene: .
V gene: TRBV13

CDR3 DNA: TGTGCCAGCAGTTACTGGGGACAGGGAACTGAAAAACTGTTTTTT
CDR3 protein: CASSYWGQGTEKLFF
clone size: .
J gene: TRBJ1-4
D gene: TRBD1
V gene: TRBV6-5

CDR3 DNA: TGTGCCAGCAGTTACCTGGGAGATACGCAGTATTTT
CDR3 protein: CASSYLGDTQYF
clone size: .
J gene: TRBJ2-3
D gene: .
V gene: TRBV6-6

CDR3 DNA: TGTGCCAGCAGCTGGGACAGGGCGGGCTACACCTTC
CDR3 protein: CASSWDRAGYTF
clone size: .
J gene: TRBJ1-2
D gene: TRBD1
V gene: TRBV5-6

CDR3 DNA: TGTGCCAGCAGCTCGACGGGGGGGGCCCATCAGCCCCAGCATTTT
CDR3 protein: CASSSTGGAHQPQHF
clone size: medium-sized
J gene: TRBJ1-5
D gene: .
V gene: TRBV7-2

CDR3 DNA: TGTGCCTGGAGGCCCAAGGGTAGCGGGGGAATCGGGGAGCTGTTTTTT
CDR3 protein: CAWRPKGSGGIGELFF
clone size: .
J gene: TRBJ2-2
D gene: TRBD2
V gene: TRBV30

CDR3 DNA: TGTGCCAGTAGTATGCCCGGGACGGTCGATGAAAAACTGTTTTTT
CDR3 protein: CASSMPGTVDEKLFF
clone size: .
J gene: TRBJ1-4
D gene: .
V gene: TRBV19

CDR3 DNA: TGTGCCAGCAGCTTAACTACCTACACAGATACGCAGTATTTT
CDR3 protein: CASSLTTYTDTQYF
clone size: once
J gene: TRBJ2-3
D gene: .
V gene: TRBV7-2

CDR3 DNA: TGTGCCAGCAGCCCGGAGTCTGGAAACACCATATATTTT
CDR3 protein: CASSPESGNTIYF
clone size: .
J gene: TRBJ1-3
D gene: .
V gene: TRBV6-4

CDR3 DNA: TGCGCCAGCAGCTTGGTCTGGGGGGCGTCGGGAAACACCATATATTTT
CDR3 protein: CASSLVWGASGNTIYF
clone size: .
J gene: TRBJ1-3
D gene: .
V gene: TRBV5-1

CDR3 DNA: TGTGCCAGCAACTCGTTAGGGACAGGGGATAATGGAGCATTC
CDR3 protein: CASNSLGTGDNGAF
clone size: .
J gene: TRBJ1-2
D gene: TRBD1
V gene: TRBV7-9

CDR3 DNA: TGTGCCAGCAGCTCAGAGGTGGGACTAGCCAACAATGAGCAGTTCTTC
CDR3 protein: CASSSEVGLANNEQFF
clone size: .
J gene: TRBJ2-1
D gene: TRBD2
V gene: TRBV5-6

CDR3 DNA: TGTGCCAGCAGTTACTCGAGCGGCTCCTATAATTCACCCCTCCACTTT
CDR3 protein: CASSYSSGSYNSPLHF
clone size: medium-sized
J gene: TRBJ1-6
D gene: .
V gene: TRBV6-5

CDR3 DNA: TGTGCCAGGTCGTATGAGCAGTTCTTC
CDR3 protein: CARSYEQFF
clone size: few
J gene: TRBJ2-1
D gene: .
V gene: TRBV7-9

CDR3 DNA: TGTGCCACCAGCAGAGATTTGGGGGAAGGTGAGCAGTTCTTC
CDR3 protein: CATSRDLGEGEQFF
clone size: .
J gene: TRBJ2-1
D gene: .
V gene: TRBV15

CDR3 DNA: TGTGCCAGCAGTTCCTCGGAAGGCTACACCTTC
CDR3 protein: CASSSSEGYTF
clone size: .
J gene: TRBJ1-2
D gene: .
V gene: TRBV6-1

CDR3 DNA: TGTGCCAGCTCACCACCGGCCAGGGTAGAGACCCAGTACTTC
CDR3 protein: CASSPPARVETQYF
clone size: .
J gene: TRBJ2-5
D gene: .
V gene: TRBV18

CDR3 DNA: TGTGCCAGCAGCTTTAACGGACAGCCCACAGATACGCAGTATTTT
CDR3 protein: CASSFNGQPTDTQYF
clone size: .
J gene: TRBJ2-3
D gene: .
V gene: TRBV7-9

CDR3 DNA: TGTGCCTGGATAACCGGGACTAGCTCCTACAATGAGCAGTTCTTC
CDR3 protein: CAWITGTSSYNEQFF
clone size: few
J gene: TRBJ2-1
D gene: TRBD2
V gene: TRBV30

CDR3 DNA: TGTGCCAGCAGCGGCAGGGTTTCTAGGTACGAGCAGTACTTC
CDR3 protein: CASSGRVSRYEQYF
clone size: .
J gene: TRBJ2-7
D gene: .
V gene: TRBV7-2

CDR3 DNA: TGTGCCAGTAGTCTGTCCCAGGTTGGAAACACCATATATTTT
CDR3 protein: CASSLSQVGNTIYF
clone size: .
J gene: TRBJ1-3
D gene: .
V gene: TRBV19

CDR3 DNA: TGTGCCAGCAGTGCTACACAGGGTTCTAATGAAAAACTGTTTTTT
CDR3 protein: CASSATQGSNEKLFF
clone size: few
J gene: TRBJ1-4
D gene: .
V gene: TRBV6-1

CDR3 DNA: TGTGCCACCTCGGACCGAGCGGGGGAGACCCAGTACTTC
CDR3 protein: CATSDRAGETQYF
clone size: .
J gene: TRBJ2-5
D gene: TRBD2
V gene: TRBV19

CDR3 DNA: TGTGCCAGCAGCCGGGACAGGGCGGAGGAGACCCAGTACTTC
CDR3 protein: CASSRDRAEETQYF
clone size: .
J gene: TRBJ2-5
D gene: TRBD1
V gene: TRBV2

CDR3 DNA: TGTGCCTGGAGTGTAAGTAAAAGTCCCAGCACAGATACGCAGTATTTT
CDR3 protein: CAWSVSKSPSTDTQYF
clone size: .
J gene: TRBJ2-3
D gene: .
V gene: TRBV30

CDR3 DNA: TGTGCCAGCAGCTTAGAGGGGGCCCCGGAACGTAGGAACGAGCAGTACTTC
CDR3 protein: CASSLEGAPERRNEQYF
clone size: .
J gene: TRBJ2-7
D gene: TRBD1
V gene: TRBV7-3

CDR3 DNA: TGTGCCAGCAAGCAAATCCCGAACACCGGGGAGCTGTTTTTT
CDR3 protein: CASKQIPNTGELFF
clone size: .
J gene: TRBJ2-2
D gene: .
V gene: TRBV6-4

CDR3 DNA: TGTGCCTGGAGCAGATCCTCGAACACCGGGGAGCTGTTTTTT
CDR3 protein: CAWSRSSNTGELFF
clone size: once
J gene: TRBJ2-2
D gene: .
V gene: TRBV30